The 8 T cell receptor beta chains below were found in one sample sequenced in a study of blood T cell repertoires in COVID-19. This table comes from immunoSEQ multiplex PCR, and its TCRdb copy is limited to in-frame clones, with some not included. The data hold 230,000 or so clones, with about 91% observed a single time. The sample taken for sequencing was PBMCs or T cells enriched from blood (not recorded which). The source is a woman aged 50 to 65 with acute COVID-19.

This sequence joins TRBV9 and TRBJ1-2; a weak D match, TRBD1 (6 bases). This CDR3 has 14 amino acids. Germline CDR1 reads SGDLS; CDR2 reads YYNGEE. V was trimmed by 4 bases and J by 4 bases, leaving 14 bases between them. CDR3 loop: CASSPLVGGYGYTF. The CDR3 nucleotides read TGTGCCAGCAGCCCTCTCGTAGGGGGCTATGGCTACACCTTC.

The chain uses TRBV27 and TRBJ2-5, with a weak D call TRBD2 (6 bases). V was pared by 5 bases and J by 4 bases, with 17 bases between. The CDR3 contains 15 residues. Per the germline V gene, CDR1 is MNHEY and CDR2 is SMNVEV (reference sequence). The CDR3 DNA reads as TGTGCCAGCAGTCCCCTGGGAACTAGCAGAGAGACCCAGTACTTC. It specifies CASSPLGTSRETQYF.

The CDR3 here is CSAQVVGYEQYF. Written as DNA, the CDR3 is TGCAGCGCCCAGGTGGTGGGTTACGAGCAGTACTTC. The chain carries TRBV29-1 and TRBJ2-7; no firm D call. Germline loops: CDR1 SQVTM, CDR2 ANQGSEA. V was clipped by 7 bases and J by 4 bases, with 14 bases between them. This CDR3 spans 12 amino acids.

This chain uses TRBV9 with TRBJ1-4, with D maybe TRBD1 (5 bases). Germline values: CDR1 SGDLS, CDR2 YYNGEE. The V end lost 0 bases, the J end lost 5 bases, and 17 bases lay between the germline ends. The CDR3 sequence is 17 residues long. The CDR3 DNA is TGTGCCAGCAGCGTAGGGGGAGGGACGGATTCGAATGAAAAACTGTTTTTT. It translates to CASSVGGGTDSNEKLFF.

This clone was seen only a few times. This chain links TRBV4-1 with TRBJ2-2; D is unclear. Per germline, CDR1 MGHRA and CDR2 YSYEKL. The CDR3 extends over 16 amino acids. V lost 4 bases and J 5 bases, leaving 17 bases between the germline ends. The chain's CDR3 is CASSPRNTRGTGELFF. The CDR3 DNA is TGCGCCAGCAGCCCCCGGAACACGCGCGGAACCGGGGAGCTGTTTTTT.

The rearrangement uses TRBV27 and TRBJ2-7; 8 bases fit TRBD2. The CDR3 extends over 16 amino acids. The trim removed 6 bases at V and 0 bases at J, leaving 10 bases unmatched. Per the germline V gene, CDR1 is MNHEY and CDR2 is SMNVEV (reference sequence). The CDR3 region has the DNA TGTGCCAGCAGATCCCGGCGAAGCGGGAGCTCCTACGAGCAGTACTTC. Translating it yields CASRSRRSGSSYEQYF.

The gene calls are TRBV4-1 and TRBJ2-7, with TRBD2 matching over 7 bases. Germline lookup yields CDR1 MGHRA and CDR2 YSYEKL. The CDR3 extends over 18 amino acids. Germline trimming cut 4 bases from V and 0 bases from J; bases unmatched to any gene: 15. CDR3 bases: TGCGCCAGCAGCCTCGGAGGGGCCGGTCTAGCGGTCTCCTACGAGCAGTACTTC. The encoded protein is CASSLGGAGLAVSYEQYF.

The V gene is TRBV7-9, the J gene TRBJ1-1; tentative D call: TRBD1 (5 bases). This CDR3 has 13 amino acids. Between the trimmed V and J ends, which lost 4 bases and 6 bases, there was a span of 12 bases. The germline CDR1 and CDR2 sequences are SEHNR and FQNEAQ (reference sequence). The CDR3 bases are TGTGCCAGCAGCTCCGTTACAGGATCTGAAGCTTTCTTT. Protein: CASSSVTGSEAFF.